The 15 T cell receptor beta chains listed next were all sequenced from one sample in a study of cytomegalovirus exposure and HLA in healthy donors listed by TCRdb under 2017. Library generation was performed with the immunoSEQ multiplex PCR assay. The multiplex PCR relied on a mix of 60 forward primers for TCR Vbeta segments and 13 reverse primers for TCR Jbeta segments. TCRdb took over this immuneACCESS table, retaining in-frame rearrangements with V and J assigned. Such tables are incomplete; in checked studies, under half of the missing clones stem from an unresolved V gene, and the remainder is unexplained. The sample's clone listing holds roughly 42,000 clones. Approximately 1.4% of the sample is taken by the ten largest. Material: PBMCs. The receptors were gathered from a man aged 25-45 years in good health and CMV-seronegative.

The rearrangement uses TRBV30 and TRBJ2-7; D call uncertain. This CDR3 comprises 11 residues. Germline V gene sequence: CDR1 GTSNPN, CDR2 SVGIG (reference sequence). The V and J ends lost 4 bases and 6 bases respectively, with 10 bases between them. Here the CDR3 DNA reads TGTGCCTGGACCTCACGCGGCGAGCAGTACTTC. This translates into CAWTSRGEQYF.

V and J are TRBV5-4 and TRBJ2-1; 12 bases are a match to TRBD2. From germline, CDR1 is SGHNT and CDR2 YYREEE (reference sequence). The CDR3 spans 16 residues. V trimming: 1 base; J trimming: 10 bases; junction bases outside the gene matches: 9. CDR3 region: CASSLPGLAGVNEQFF. CDR3 bases: TGTGCCAGCAGCTTGCCGGGACTAGCGGGTGTTAACGAGCAGTTCTTC.

This chain uses TRBV5-4 with TRBJ2-7; TRBD1 agrees at 9 bases. Germline CDR1 is SGHNT and CDR2 is YYREEE (reference sequence). The CDR3 has 15 residues. After removal of 3 bases from V and 2 bases from J, the junction contained 6 bases not matched to a gene. For the CDR3, the DNA is TGTGCCAGCAGCTCCGGGACAGGGTCTCCCTACGAGCAGTACTTC. Encoded protein: CASSSGTGSPYEQYF.

CDR3 amino acids: CASSLFAEINYGYTF. CDR3 nucleotide sequence: TGTGCCAGCAGCTTATTCGCAGAAATTAACTATGGCTACACCTTC. V usage is TRBV11-2 and J usage is TRBJ1-2; D not certain. Looked up from germline, CDR1 is SGHAT and CDR2 is FQNNGV. The V gene lost 2 bases and the J gene lost 1 base, with 11 bases spanning the gap. The CDR3 sequence is 15 residues long. Complete variable domain (other parts from reference TRBV11-2 and TRBJ1-2): EAGVAQSPRYKIIEKRQSVAFWCNPISGHATLYWYQQILGQGPKLLIQFQNNGVVDDSQLPKDRFSAERLKGVDSTLKIQPAKLEDSAVYLCASSLFAEINYGYTFGSGTRLTVV.

The genes are TRBV9 and TRBJ2-5; a possible D gene is TRBD2 (5 bases). V lost 1 base and J 1 base, leaving 11 bases between the germline ends. This CDR3 spans 15 amino acids. The germline V gene has CDR1 SGDLS and CDR2 YYNGEE. This CDR3 reads CASSVRAGPQETQYF. DNA for the CDR3: TGTGCCAGCAGCGTAAGGGCGGGCCCCCAAGAGACCCAGTACTTC.

V and J are TRBV4-2 and TRBJ2-1, with 9 bases fitting TRBD2. This CDR3 has 15 amino acids. CDR1 is LGHNA and CDR2 is YNFKEQ in the germline V gene. Trimming at V came to 3 bases and at J to 6 bases, leaving 6 bases not matched to a gene. The CDR3 reads CASSQIAGVGNEQFF. The CDR3 nucleotides read TGTGCCAGCAGCCAGATAGCGGGAGTAGGCAATGAGCAGTTCTTC.

CDR3 coding DNA: TGTGCCAGCAGCTCAGGCCCGGACAGGGAGGCTTTCTTT. This encodes CASSSGPDREAFF. J is TRBJ1-1 and V is TRBV7-9, with 8 positions matching TRBD1. V dropped 4 bases and J dropped 11; count of bases not matched to a gene: 9. The CDR3 has 13 amino acids. Germline CDR1 and CDR2: SEHNR and FQNEAQ (reference sequence).

The chain links TRBV5-1 to TRBJ2-1; 9 bases are shared with TRBD2. Unmatched junction bases numbered 3, after V lost 3 bases and J lost 5 bases. The CDR3 loop spans 14 amino acids. CDR1 and CDR2 from the germline V gene are SGHRS and YFSETQ. CDR3 nucleotides: TGCGCCAGCAGCTGGACTAGCGCTAACAATGAGCAGTTCTTC. This gives the protein CASSWTSANNEQFF.

The chain has TRBV4-1 and TRBJ2-7, with TRBD1 as a possible D gene (5 bases). The CDR3 runs to 14 residues. Germline V gives CDR1 MGHRA, CDR2 YSYEKL. V lost 0 bases and J lost 0, with 6 bases in between. The CDR3 DNA is TGCGCCAGCAGCCAAGAGGGGCGCTCCTACGAGCAGTACTTC. As protein: CASSQEGRSYEQYF.

V is TRBV6-5 and J is TRBJ2-1; 13 bases are a match to TRBD2. The trim removed 6 bases at V and 4 bases at J, leaving 3 bases unmatched. Germline V gene lookup returns CDR1 MNHEY and CDR2 SVGAGI. CDR3 length: 15 residues. CDR3 coding DNA: TGTGCCAGCAGGTTGACTAGCGGGAGGTACAATGAGCAGTTCTTC. Translation: CASRLTSGRYNEQFF.

The V and J genes are TRBV10-3 and TRBJ2-2; D gene uncertain. CDR1 ENHRY and CDR2 SYGVKD come from the germline V gene. V was clipped by 10 bases and J by 4 bases, with 10 bases between them. The CDR3 covers 12 residues. The chain's CDR3 is CASSSFTGELFF. In DNA, the CDR3 is TGTGCCAGTTCGTCCTTCACCGGGGAGCTGTTTTTT.

The chain links TRBV4-1 to TRBJ1-2; maybe TRBD1 (5 bases). CDR3 length: 15 residues. Germline V gene sequence: CDR1 MGHRA, CDR2 YSYEKL. V dropped 1 base and J dropped 1 base, with 10 bases sitting between them. The CDR3 here is CASSQGAGFNYGYTF. Written as DNA, the CDR3 is TGCGCCAGCAGCCAAGGGGCAGGGTTTAACTATGGCTACACCTTC.

As concerns this clone: The junction departs from the called germline gene at one end, perhaps through a read error. Here the CDR3 DNA reads TGTGCTAGCAGCCCGGGGACCGGGACTAGCGGAGCCTACGAGCAGTACTTC. It encodes CASSPGTGTSGAYEQYF. The V call is TRBV7-7, the J call TRBJ2-7; 11 bases align to TRBD2. The length of the CDR3 is 17 residues. Germline V gene sequence: CDR1 SSHAT, CDR2 FNYEAQ (reference sequence).

The rearrangement joins TRBV29-1 to TRBJ1-1, with D unresolved. The CDR3 totals 12 residues. Trimming took 5 bases from V and 4 from J, leaving 11 bases between them. Germline lookup yields CDR1 SQVTM and CDR2 ANQGSEA. CDR3 protein: CSVLPSGTEAFF. In DNA, the CDR3 is TGCAGCGTTCTCCCCTCGGGCACTGAAGCTTTCTTT.

This chain uses TRBV6-1 with TRBJ1-2; TRBD1 matches 9 bases. The V gene's germline CDR1 is MNHNS and CDR2 SASEGT. J lost 6 bases, V lost 0 bases, and 8 bases had no gene match. CDR3 length: 16 residues. CDR3 in DNA: TGTGCCAGCAGTGAAGCGCTCGGACAGGGGATTGATGGCTACACCTTC. Translation: CASSEALGQGIDGYTF.